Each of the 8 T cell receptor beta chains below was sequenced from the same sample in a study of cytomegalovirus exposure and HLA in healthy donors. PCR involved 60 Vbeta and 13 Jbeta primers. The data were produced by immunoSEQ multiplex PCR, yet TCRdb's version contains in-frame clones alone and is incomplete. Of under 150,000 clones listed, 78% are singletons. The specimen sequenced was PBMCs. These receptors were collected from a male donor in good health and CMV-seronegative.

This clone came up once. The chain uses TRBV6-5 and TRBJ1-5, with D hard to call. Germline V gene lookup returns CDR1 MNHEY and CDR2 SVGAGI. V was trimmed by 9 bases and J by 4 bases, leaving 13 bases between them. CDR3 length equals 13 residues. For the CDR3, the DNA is TGTGCCAGTCAGGTTGGATGGAATCAGCCCCAGCATTTT. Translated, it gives CASQVGWNQPQHF.

CDR3 residues: CASTVEGWNYGYTF. CDR3 DNA sequence: TGTGCCAGCACTGTCGAGGGTTGGAACTATGGCTACACCTTC. The rearrangement uses TRBV6-1 and TRBJ1-2; D gene uncertain. The CDR3 loop spans 14 amino acids. Trimming pared 7 bases from V and 2 bases from J, leaving 14 bases between. In germline, CDR1 is MNHNS, CDR2 SASEGT.

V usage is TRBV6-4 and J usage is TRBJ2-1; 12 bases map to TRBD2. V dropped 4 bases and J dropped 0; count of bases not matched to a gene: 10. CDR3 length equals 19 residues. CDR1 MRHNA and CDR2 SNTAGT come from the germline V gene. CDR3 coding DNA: TGTGCCAGCAGTGCTCTTCCTAGCGGGGGGGCCAGCTCCTACAATGAGCAGTTCTTC. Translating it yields CASSALPSGGASSYNEQFF.

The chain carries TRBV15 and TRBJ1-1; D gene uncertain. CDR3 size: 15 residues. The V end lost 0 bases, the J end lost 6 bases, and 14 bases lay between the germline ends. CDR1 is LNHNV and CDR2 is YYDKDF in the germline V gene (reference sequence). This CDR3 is CATSREQTYLPEAFF. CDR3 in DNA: TGTGCCACCAGCAGAGAACAGACGTATCTCCCTGAAGCTTTCTTT.

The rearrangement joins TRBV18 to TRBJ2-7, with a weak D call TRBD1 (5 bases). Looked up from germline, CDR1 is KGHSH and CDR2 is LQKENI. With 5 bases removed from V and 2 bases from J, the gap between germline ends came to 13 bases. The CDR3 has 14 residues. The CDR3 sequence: CASSEGALTYEQYF. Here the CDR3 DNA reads TGTGCCAGCTCAGAAGGGGCGTTAACCTACGAGCAGTACTTC. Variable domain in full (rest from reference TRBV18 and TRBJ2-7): NAGVMQNPRHLVRRRGQEARLRCSPMKGHSHVYWYRQLPEEGLKFMVYLQKENIIDESGMPKERFSAEFPKEGPSILRIQQVVRGDSAAYFCASSEGALTYEQYFGPGTRLTVT.

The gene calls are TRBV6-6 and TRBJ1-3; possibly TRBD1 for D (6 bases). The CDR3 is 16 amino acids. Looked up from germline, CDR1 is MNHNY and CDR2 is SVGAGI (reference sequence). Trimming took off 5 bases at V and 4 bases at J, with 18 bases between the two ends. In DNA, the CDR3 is TGTGCCAGCAGTCCACACCCAGAGGGGGACGGAAACACCATATATTTT. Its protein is CASSPHPEGDGNTIYF.

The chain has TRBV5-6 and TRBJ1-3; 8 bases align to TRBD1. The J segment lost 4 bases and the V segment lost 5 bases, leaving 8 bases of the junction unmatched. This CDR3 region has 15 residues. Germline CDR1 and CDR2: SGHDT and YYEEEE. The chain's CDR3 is CASSLWTGQGNTIYF. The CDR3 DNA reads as TGTGCCAGCAGTCTTTGGACAGGGCAAGGAAACACCATATATTTT.

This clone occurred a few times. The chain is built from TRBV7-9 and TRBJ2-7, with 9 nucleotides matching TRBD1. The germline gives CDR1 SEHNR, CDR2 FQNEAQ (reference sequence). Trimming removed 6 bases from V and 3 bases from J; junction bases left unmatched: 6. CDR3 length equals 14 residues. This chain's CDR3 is CASRSGTGSYEQYF. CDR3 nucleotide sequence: TGTGCCAGCAGATCCGGGACAGGGAGCTACGAGCAGTACTTC.